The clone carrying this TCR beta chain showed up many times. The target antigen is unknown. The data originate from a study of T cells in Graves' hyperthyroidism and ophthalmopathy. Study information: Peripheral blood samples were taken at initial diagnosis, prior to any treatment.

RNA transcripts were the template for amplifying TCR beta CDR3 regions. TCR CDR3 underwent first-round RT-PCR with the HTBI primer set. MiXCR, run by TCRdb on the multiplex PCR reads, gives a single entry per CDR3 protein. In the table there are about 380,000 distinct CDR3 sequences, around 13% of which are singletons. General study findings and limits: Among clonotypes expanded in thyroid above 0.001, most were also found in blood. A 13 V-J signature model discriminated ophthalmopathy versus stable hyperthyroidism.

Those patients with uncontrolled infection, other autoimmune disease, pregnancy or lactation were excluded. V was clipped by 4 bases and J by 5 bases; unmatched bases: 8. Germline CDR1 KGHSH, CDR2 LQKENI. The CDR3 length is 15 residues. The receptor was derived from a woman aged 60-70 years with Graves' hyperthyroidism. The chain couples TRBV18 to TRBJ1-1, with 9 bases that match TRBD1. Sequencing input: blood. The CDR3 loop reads CASSQTGGSWTEAFF. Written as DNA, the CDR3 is TGTGCCAGCTCACAAACAGGGGGCTCATGGACTGAAGCTTTCTTT.